This T cell receptor (beta chain) was captured in a study of metastatic and nonmetastatic thyroid tumors. The wider study: Both malignant and benign thyroid patients supplied peripheral blood and tumor or nodule tissue samples, across which the repertoires of these patients were then compared.

Authors' processing steps: Building a distant-metastasis classifier for papillary thyroid cancer drew on CDR3 differences across clinicopathological groups. With MiXCR, TCRdb called clones anew from the PCR reads. TCRdb's processing, not the study's, gives the V and J calls here. The top ten hold around a quarter of the sample, which has about 38,000 clones, around 47% seen once. Study-wide points: Reported TCR beta diversity, measured in blood and tumor, was significantly higher for malignant thyroid tumors than for benign nodules.

Thyroid surgery had not been preceded by any treatment in any patient. About this clone: Its cognate antigen is unknown.

The TCR originated in a male donor with papillary thyroid cancer or a benign thyroid nodule (not recorded which). Some clones in this sample may be carry-over from other donors' samples. The sample was tumor tissue.

CDR3 in DNA: TGCGCCAGCAGCTCGCTAGCGGGTGTACCCTACGAGCAGTACTTC. Protein product: CASSSLAGVPYEQYF. The chain couples TRBV5-1 to TRBJ2-7; TRBD2 matches 8 bases. CDR3 length: 15 amino acids. J was trimmed by 2 bases and V by 3 bases; bases with no gene match: 7. The germline CDR1 and CDR2 sequences are SGHRS and YFSETQ.